The rows below give T cell receptor beta chains drawn from one sample of a study of cytomegalovirus exposure and HLA in healthy donors. Here immunoSEQ multiplex PCR was the method, and the copy in TCRdb shows in-frame clones only, minus some. The sample carries around 300,000 clones, more than 55% recorded once. The sequenced sample consisted of PBMCs. These receptors were collected from a female donor in good health and CMV-seronegative. The conserved cysteine and the conserved F or W are not part of the CDR3 here.

TRBJ2-7 | TRBV6-6 | ASSYAPGFTYEQY
TRBJ1-2 | TRBV5-6 | ASSLVQGKHYGYT
TRBJ2-7 | TRBV7-2 | ASSRAGYYEQY
TRBJ2-3 | TRBV19 | ASMPGGPPDTQY
TRBJ1-1 | TRBV2 | ASSAFVATEAF
TRBJ2-3 | TRBV11-2 | ASSLRRRETQY
TRBJ1-5 | TRBV30 | AKTDPGYAWVSSMPQH
TRBJ2-7 | TRBV29-1 | SVEVQGSENEQY
TRBJ1-4 | TRBV6-5 | ASSPGVTNEKLF
TRBJ2-3 | TRBV27 | ASSWRGGKTSTDTQY
TRBJ2-7 | TRBV28 | ANLRRCQRLAGPNSYEQY
TRBJ2-1 | TRBV10-1 | ASSGRLAGENEQF
TRBJ1-5 | TRBV7-9 | SSSSDREGNQPQH
TRBJ1-1 | TRBV19 | ASTQQAVGTEAF
TRBJ2-5 | TRBV9 | ASSSTRAQETQY
TRBJ1-5 | TRBV7-6 | ASSPNFGTGAYQPQH
TRBJ1-1 | TRBV5-1 | ASSFGGRNTEAF
TRBJ2-2 | TRBV11-2 | ASSPLSGIRLVTGELF
TRBJ1-1 | TRBV9 | ASSAGQMNTEAF
TRBJ2-1 | TRBV6-1 | ASSAGTRWGEQF
TRBJ2-5 | TRBV10-3 | AISPTRLAGEGETQY
TRBJ2-3 | TRBV29-1 | SVEDPAAGTDTQY
TRBJ2-2 | TRBV7-2 | ASSFPLAGGTNTGELF
TRBJ1-5 | TRBV7-2 | ASSFRSNQPQH
TRBJ2-1 | TRBV10-3 | ATRFSDHEQF
TRBJ2-1 | TRBV5-4 | ASSHPGGYNEQF
TRBJ1-2 | TRBV30 | AWSPRTGLGYT
TRBJ2-3 | TRBV27 | ASSLSSTDTQY
TRBJ1-3 | TRBV7-6 | ASNSSVPSGNTIY
TRBJ1-1 | TRBV27 | ASRPAGQTLNTEAF
TRBJ2-3 | TRBV19 | ASRGRVDTQY
TRBJ1-4 | TRBV7-9 | SSSFGGEKLF
TRBJ2-5 | TRBV7-9 | SSSLDSQETQY
TRBJ1-1 | TRBV7-9 | ASSQRQGNTEAF
TRBJ2-5 | TRBV20-1 | SAIQETQY
TRBJ2-7 | TRBV10-3 | AAQDFAGVSYEQY
TRBJ1-5 | TRBV7-9 | ASSFFRQGGGPQH
TRBJ1-5 | TRBV2 | ASSLRAGGRQPQH
TRBJ2-1 | TRBV27 | ASSLKTSGYNEQF
TRBJ2-2 | TRBV15 | ATSREGLAGAPGGELF
TRBJ1-4 | TRBV7-9 | ASSLGKATGTEKLF
TRBJ1-5 | TRBV18 | ASSLRTGAGQPQH
TRBJ2-7 | TRBV4-1 | ASSPETSGKDEQY
TRBJ1-6 | TRBV5-1 | ASSLGGGSYNSPLH
TRBJ2-2 | TRBV13 | ASSFGGGMNTGELF
TRBJ1-3 | TRBV12-5 | ASGTGTGGNTIY
TRBJ2-2 | TRBV19 | ASRVLNTGELF
TRBJ2-5 | TRBV5-4 | ASSLRQGGETQY
TRBJ2-3 | TRBV5-8 | ASSWGGGSGADTQY
TRBJ1-1 | TRBV5-1 | ASRGQGVANTEAF
TRBJ1-2 | TRBV2 | ARLDRGHYGYT
TRBJ1-2 | TRBV10-2 | ASSETGTDGYT
TRBJ2-7 | TRBV6-1 | ASRNRGDGYEQY
TRBJ2-1 | TRBV7-2 | ASSSTAQTRSV
TRBJ2-1 | TRBV6-4 | ASSTGTSGDYNEQF